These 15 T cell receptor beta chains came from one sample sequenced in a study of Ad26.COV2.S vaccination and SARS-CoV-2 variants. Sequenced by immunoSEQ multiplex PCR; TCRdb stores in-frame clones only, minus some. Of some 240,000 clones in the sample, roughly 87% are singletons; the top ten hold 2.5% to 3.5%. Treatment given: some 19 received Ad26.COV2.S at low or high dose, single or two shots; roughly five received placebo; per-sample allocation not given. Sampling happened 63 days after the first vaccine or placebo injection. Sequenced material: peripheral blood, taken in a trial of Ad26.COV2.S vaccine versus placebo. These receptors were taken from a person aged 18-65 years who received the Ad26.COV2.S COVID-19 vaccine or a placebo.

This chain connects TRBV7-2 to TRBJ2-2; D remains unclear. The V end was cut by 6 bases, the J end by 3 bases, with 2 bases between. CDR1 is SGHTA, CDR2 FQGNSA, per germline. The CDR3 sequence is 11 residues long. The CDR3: CASRYTGELFF. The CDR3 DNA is TGTGCCAGCAGATACACCGGGGAGCTGTTTTTT.

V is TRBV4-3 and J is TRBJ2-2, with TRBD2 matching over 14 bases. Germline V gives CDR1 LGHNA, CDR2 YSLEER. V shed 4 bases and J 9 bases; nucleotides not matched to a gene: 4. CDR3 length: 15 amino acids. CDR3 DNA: TGCGCCAGCAGCCCCGGGACTAGCGGGAGTTGGGAGCTGTTTTTT. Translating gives CASSPGTSGSWELFF.

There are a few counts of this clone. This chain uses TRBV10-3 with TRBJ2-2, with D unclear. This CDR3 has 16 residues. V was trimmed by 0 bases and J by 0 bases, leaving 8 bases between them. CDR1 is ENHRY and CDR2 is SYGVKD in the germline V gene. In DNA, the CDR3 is TGTGCCATCAGTGAGTCTTGGACGACGAACACCGGGGAGCTGTTTTTT. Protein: CAISESWTTNTGELFF.

CDR3 sequence: CASSARPEDTEAFF. DNA of the CDR3: TGTGCCAGCTCAGCCAGGCCGGAGGACACTGAAGCTTTCTTT. The chain carries TRBV18 and TRBJ1-1; D unresolved. The CDR3 runs 14 residues. Germline CDR1 KGHSH, CDR2 LQKENI. V lost 5 bases and J 3 bases, leaving 13 bases between the germline ends.

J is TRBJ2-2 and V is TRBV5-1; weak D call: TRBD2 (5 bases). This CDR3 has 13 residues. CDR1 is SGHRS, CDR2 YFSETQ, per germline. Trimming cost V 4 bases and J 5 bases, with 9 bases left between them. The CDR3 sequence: CASSLDWTGELFF. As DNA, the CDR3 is TGCGCCAGCAGCCTGGACTGGACCGGGGAGCTGTTTTTT.

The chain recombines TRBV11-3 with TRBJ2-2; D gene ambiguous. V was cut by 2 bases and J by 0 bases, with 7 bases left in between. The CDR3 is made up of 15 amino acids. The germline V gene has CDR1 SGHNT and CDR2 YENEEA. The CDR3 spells CASSLLGSNTGELFF. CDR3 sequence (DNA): TGTGCCAGCAGCTTATTAGGATCGAACACCGGGGAGCTGTTTTTT.

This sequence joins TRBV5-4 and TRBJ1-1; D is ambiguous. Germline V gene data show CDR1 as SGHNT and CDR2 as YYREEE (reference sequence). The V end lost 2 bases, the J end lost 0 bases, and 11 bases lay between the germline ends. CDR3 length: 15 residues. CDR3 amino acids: CASSFGQMMNTEAFF. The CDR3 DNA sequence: TGTGCCAGCAGCTTCGGTCAGATGATGAACACTGAAGCTTTCTTT.

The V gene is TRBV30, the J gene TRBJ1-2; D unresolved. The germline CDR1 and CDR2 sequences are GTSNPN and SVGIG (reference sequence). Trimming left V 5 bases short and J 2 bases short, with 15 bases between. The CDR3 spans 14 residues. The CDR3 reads CAWGPGRTNYGYTF. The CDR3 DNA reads TGTGCCTGGGGCCCCGGACGGACGAACTATGGCTACACCTTC.

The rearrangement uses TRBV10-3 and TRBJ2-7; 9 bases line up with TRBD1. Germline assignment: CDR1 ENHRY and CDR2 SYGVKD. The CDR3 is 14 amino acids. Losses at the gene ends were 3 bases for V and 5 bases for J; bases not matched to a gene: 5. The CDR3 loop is CAISDRDRVHEQYV. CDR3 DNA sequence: TGTGCCATCAGTGACCGGGACAGGGTCCACGAGCAGTACGTC.

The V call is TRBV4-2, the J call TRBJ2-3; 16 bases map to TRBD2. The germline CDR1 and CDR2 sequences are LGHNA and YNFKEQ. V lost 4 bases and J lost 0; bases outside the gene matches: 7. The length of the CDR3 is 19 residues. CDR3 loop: CASSPFGTSGGVSTDTQYF. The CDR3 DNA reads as TGTGCCAGCAGCCCCTTTGGGACTAGCGGGGGGGTTAGCACAGATACGCAGTATTTT.

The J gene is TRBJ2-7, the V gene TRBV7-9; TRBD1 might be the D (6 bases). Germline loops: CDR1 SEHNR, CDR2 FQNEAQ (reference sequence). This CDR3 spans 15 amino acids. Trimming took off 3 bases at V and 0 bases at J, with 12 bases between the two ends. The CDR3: CASSLTGPYSYEQYF. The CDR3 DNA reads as TGTGCCAGCAGCTTGACAGGTCCCTACTCCTACGAGCAGTACTTC.

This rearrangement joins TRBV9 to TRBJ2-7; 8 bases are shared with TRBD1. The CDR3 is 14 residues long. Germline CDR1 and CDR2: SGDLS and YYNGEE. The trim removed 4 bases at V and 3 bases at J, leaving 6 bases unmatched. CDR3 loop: CASSPQGALYEQYF. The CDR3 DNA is TGTGCCAGCAGCCCCCAGGGGGCCCTCTACGAGCAGTACTTC.

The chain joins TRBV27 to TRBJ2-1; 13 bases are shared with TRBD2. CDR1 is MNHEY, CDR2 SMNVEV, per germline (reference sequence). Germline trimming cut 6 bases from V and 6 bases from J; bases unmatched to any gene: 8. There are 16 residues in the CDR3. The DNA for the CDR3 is TGTGCCAGCAGGCCCCTACTAGCGGGGGGGCTCAATGAGCAGTTCTTC. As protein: CASRPLLAGGLNEQFF.

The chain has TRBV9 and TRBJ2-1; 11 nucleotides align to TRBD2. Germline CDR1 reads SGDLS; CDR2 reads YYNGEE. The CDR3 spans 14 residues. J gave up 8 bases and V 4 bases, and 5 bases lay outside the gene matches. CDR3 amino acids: CASSPSGGRYEQFF. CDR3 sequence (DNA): TGTGCCAGCAGCCCTAGCGGGGGGCGCTATGAGCAGTTCTTC.

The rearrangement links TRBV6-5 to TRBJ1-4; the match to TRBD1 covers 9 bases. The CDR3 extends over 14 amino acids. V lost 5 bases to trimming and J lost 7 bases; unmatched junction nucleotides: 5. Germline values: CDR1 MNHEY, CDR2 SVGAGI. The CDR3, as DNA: TGTGCCAGCAGTAGGGACAGGGTGGCTGAAAAACTGTTTTTT. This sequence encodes CASSRDRVAEKLFF.